This TCR beta chain appears in the sequencing data of a study of molecular identifiers for immune sequencing clone quantification. Bulk TCR libraries were made with methods that had been previously described and with listed TCR primers. TCRdb re-called the PCR reads with MiXCR, one entry per CDR3 protein. The sample lists about 640,000 distinct CDR3 sequences; about 20% were seen once. Study-wide results and limits: Should identical TCR molecules share a barcode, the sizes of highly expanded clones could be underestimated.

In its sample, this clonotype was seen a few times. Its matching antigen is unknown. The authors sorted naive CD8 T cells as CD8+CD4-CCR7+CD45RA+. The TCR comes from a human donor in good health. Some libraries in this study had Jurkat cell RNA spiked in. The sequenced material came from naive CD8+ T cells from blood, with Jurkat cell RNA spiked in. The sample's subset: FACS-sorted CD8+CD4-CCR7+CD45RA+ naive T cells.

CDR3 region: CASRPLAGGPTDTQYF. DNA of the CDR3: TGTGCCAGCAGGCCACTAGCGGGGGGCCCCACAGATACGCAGTATTTT. The V call is TRBV3-1, the J call TRBJ2-3; 12 positions match TRBD2. V lost 6 bases, J lost 2 bases, and 6 bases stayed unmatched. The V gene's germline CDR1 is LGHDT and CDR2 YNNKEL (reference sequence). This CDR3 has 16 amino acids.